This is a list of T cell receptor beta chains from one sample in a study of blood T cell repertoires in COVID-19. Measured with immunoSEQ multiplex PCR; TCRdb has only the in-frame clones, and not every one. This sample carries about 120,000 clones, around 90% of them seen once, and the ten largest clones take approximately 3.9%. Sequences were obtained from peripheral blood. The receptor source for this set is a woman aged 55-70 years with COVID-19, enrolled during active disease. CDR3s include the opening cysteine and the closing phenylalanine or tryptophan. The order of the fields is CDR3 DNA, CDR3 protein, V gene, D gene, clone size, J gene. D genes are given only for firm matches. Expanded clones get a size class; other rows say once, few or many, or leave the size out.

TGTGCCAGCAGCATCACAGGGGGTTACTCCTACGAGCAGTACTTC CASSITGGYSYEQYF TRBV7-2 TRBD1 NA TRBJ2-7
TGTGCCATCAGGGGGCGCCTGAGCTACGAGCAGTACTTC CAIRGRLSYEQYF TRBV10-3 NA NA TRBJ2-7
TGCGCCAGCAGCTCGGGACTCCAAGAGACCCAGTACTTC CASSSGLQETQYF TRBV5-1 NA NA TRBJ2-5
TGTGCCACTAGGGGCAGGGCGGATCAGCCCCAGCATTTT CATRGRADQPQHF TRBV12-3/TRBV12-4 NA NA TRBJ1-5
TGTGCCAGCAGCTTAGATCGCTATGGCTACACCTTC CASSLDRYGYTF TRBV7-2 NA few TRBJ1-2
TGCGCCAGCAGCTTGGACACCGGGACAGGGGTTTATGGCTACACCTTC CASSLDTGTGVYGYTF TRBV5-1 TRBD1 NA TRBJ1-2
TGTGCCAGCAGCTTCGGAGGGGGCGCGGGTCAGCCCCAGCATTTT CASSFGGGAGQPQHF TRBV7-9 TRBD1 NA TRBJ1-5
TGTGCCATCAGTGCTCGGGTAGAACAGCCCCAGCATTTT CAISARVEQPQHF TRBV10-3 NA NA TRBJ1-5
TGTGCCAGCAGTCCACGCGACTACGTTAGCACAGATACGCAGTATTTT CASSPRDYVSTDTQYF TRBV27 NA NA TRBJ2-3
TGTGCCAGCAGCTTTGCCGCTAGCGGGGAACAAGAGACCCAGTACTTC CASSFAASGEQETQYF TRBV7-8 TRBD2 NA TRBJ2-5
TGTGCCAGCAGTGACGACAGGCTCAATGGCTACACCTTC CASSDDRLNGYTF TRBV2 NA NA TRBJ1-2
TGTGCCTGGAACAGTAGGACTGGAAACACCATATATTTT CAWNSRTGNTIYF TRBV30 NA NA TRBJ1-3
TGTGCCAGCTCACCTCGAGCCGTAGACAGGAGTACTAGCACAGATACGCAGTATTTT CASSPRAVDRSTSTDTQYF TRBV18 NA NA TRBJ2-3
TGCGCCAGCAGCCAAACAGCCCTTCTCCCTTCCTATAATTCACCCCTCCACTTT CASSQTALLPSYNSPLHF TRBV4-3 NA NA TRBJ1-6
TGTGCCAGCAGCCCGTCGCCGGGACAGACCCGGGGCGGCTACACCTTC CASSPSPGQTRGGYTF TRBV5-4 TRBD1 NA TRBJ1-2
TGTGCCAGCAGTTACTCAGCGACAGCGACTAGCGGGGAACACGAGCAGTACTTC CASSYSATATSGEHEQYF TRBV6-2/TRBV6-3 TRBD2 NA TRBJ2-7
TGTGCCAGCAGTTACGGGGCGGGGGCCTACAATGAGCAGTTCTTC CASSYGAGAYNEQFF TRBV6-2/TRBV6-3 TRBD2 NA TRBJ2-1
TGCAGTGCTAGTGGGCGGGGAGAGACCCAGTACTTC CSASGRGETQYF TRBV20-1 NA NA TRBJ2-5
TGTGCCAGCAGCATGAACCTCGACAGGGCGATGGGTGGCTACACCTTC CASSMNLDRAMGGYTF TRBV11-2 TRBD1 NA TRBJ1-2
TGTGCCAGCAGCCAAGTTCGGGACAGGGGACGCCATACGCAGTATTTT CASSQVRDRGRHTQYF TRBV3-1/TRBV3-2 TRBD1 NA TRBJ2-3
TGTGCCAGCTCCCGACTAGCGGGGGGCGCAGAGACCCAGTACTTC CASSRLAGGAETQYF TRBV6-5 TRBD2 NA TRBJ2-5
TGTGCCAGCAGCTTAGGTGGACAGGGGGCCTATGGCTACACCTTC CASSLGGQGAYGYTF TRBV7-8 TRBD1 NA TRBJ1-2
TGTGCCAGCAGCTTGAGTACATTGAACACCGGGGAGCTGTTTTTT CASSLSTLNTGELFF TRBV5-4 NA NA TRBJ2-2
TGCGCCAGCAGCCAAACTAGCGGGTCCGACACCGGGGAGCTGTTTTTT CASSQTSGSDTGELFF TRBV4-1 TRBD2 NA TRBJ2-2
TGTGCCATCAGACCGACAGGGGTGAACACTGAAGCTTTCTTT CAIRPTGVNTEAFF TRBV10-3 TRBD1 NA TRBJ1-1
TGTGCCAGCAGTTTTTCCCCGTATGGCTACACCTTC CASSFSPYGYTF TRBV12-3/TRBV12-4 NA NA TRBJ1-2
TGTGCCAGCAACCCCTATAGCAATCAGCCCCAGCATTTT CASNPYSNQPQHF TRBV6-2/TRBV6-3 NA NA TRBJ1-5
TGCGCCAGCAGTTCCAGGGGGGACACTGAAGCTTTCTTT CASSSRGDTEAFF TRBV10-2 TRBD1 NA TRBJ1-1
TGTGCCAGCAGCGTAGGGGCAGGGAATTACAATGAGCAGTTCTTC CASSVGAGNYNEQFF TRBV9 NA NA TRBJ2-1
TGTGCCAGCAGTGACAGGGGGCGCTCAGAGACCCAGTACTTC CASSDRGRSETQYF TRBV2 TRBD1 NA TRBJ2-5
TGTGCCAGCAGTTACCTCCGGACTAGCACTGTCTACAATGAGCAGTTCTTC CASSYLRTSTVYNEQFF TRBV6-2/TRBV6-3 TRBD2 NA TRBJ2-1
TGTGCCACAACCCCCCAGGGAGGTGAGACCCAGTACTTC CATTPQGGETQYF TRBV10-3 NA NA TRBJ2-5
TGTGCCAGCGGCCGCGCGGGGAATAGCAATCAGCCCCAGCATTTT CASGRAGNSNQPQHF TRBV9 NA NA TRBJ1-5
TGTGCCAGCAGCGTAGATTCAGGGGGAGAGAACACTGAAGCTTTCTTT CASSVDSGGENTEAFF TRBV5-6 TRBD1 NA TRBJ1-1
TGTGCCAGCAGCGAGGTACCGGGGGGATGGGACGAGCAGTACTTC CASSEVPGGWDEQYF TRBV9 TRBD2 NA TRBJ2-7
TGTGCCAGCTCACCAGGGACAGGGGGCGAGCAGTACTTC CASSPGTGGEQYF TRBV18 TRBD1 NA TRBJ2-7
TGTGCCAGCTCACCCGAAAAAGACAGGACACAGGGGCAGTTCTTC CASSPEKDRTQGQFF TRBV18 NA NA TRBJ2-1
TGTGCCAGCAGTTCAACGACGGGGAACACTGAAGCTTTCTTT CASSSTTGNTEAFF TRBV27 NA NA TRBJ1-1
TGTGCCAGCAGCACACATGGAAACACCATATATTTT CASSTHGNTIYF TRBV9 NA few TRBJ1-3
TGCGCCAGCAGCCAATGGGTCAGTCCCCAACAGTCAGATACGCAGTATTTT CASSQWVSPQQSDTQYF TRBV4-1 NA NA TRBJ2-3
TGTGCCAGCAGCTTGAGGAATAGGGGACAGGACCCGAATAATGGCTACACCTTC CASSLRNRGQDPNNGYTF TRBV5-8 TRBD1 NA TRBJ1-2